This T cell receptor (beta chain) is drawn from a study of shared clonotypes between healthy human individuals (TCRdb year 2020). With regard to the full study: The cohort included three men and a couple of women between 18 and 49 years of age. Per donor, three plates each were used for CD4 naive and CD4 memory, two for CD8 naive, and one for CD8 memory. Blood TCR repertoires of a handful of healthy adults were deeply sequenced to estimate repertoire size and the extent of clonotype sharing between individuals. To increase sequencing depth and limit assay-specific biases, different laboratories used diverse techniques to prepare libraries and sequence TCR repertoires. Per donor, leukapheresis produced somewhere between about 0.94 and 10 billion PBMCs.

Using the deep immunoSEQ assay, TCR CDR3 regions were amplified from genomic DNA by multiplex PCR. Extracted genomic DNA from each cell subset was distributed evenly across all wells of several immunoSEQ 96-well plates, and each plate was treated as a replicate. For sorted subsets, approximately 190 ng of genomic DNA, equivalent to 30,000 or so T cell genomes, went into each replicate PCR. The purified libraries were quantified using a Qubit 3.0 fluorometer, sized with a Bioanalyzer 2100, and then quantified again using the KAPA Library Quantification kit. Every immunoSEQ 96-well plate was sequenced on a separate single-read 150-cycle Illumina NextSeq 550 flow cell. In the paper's pipeline: The immunoSEQ output contained only junctional sequences without quality scores, so filtering could not match that applied to full-length reads. To assign V/J genes and CDR3, sequences were annotated against IMGT germline references using PyIR, a Python wrapper for IgBLAST v1.9. Reads were removed for weak V/J assignments (E-value above 1e-6), missing CDR3, stop codons, out-of-frame junctions, or ambiguous translated residues. V3J clonotypes were defined as sequences sharing an identical inferred V gene, J gene, and CDR3 amino acid sequence. To compute the percentage overlap between repertoires, the number of shared unique clonotypes was divided by the size of the smaller repertoire. RTK rarefaction, the Chao1 estimator, and Recon v2.1 estimates of unobserved clonotypes were used to assess repertoire richness. Generation probabilities were computed with OLGA for all TCRbeta clonotypes obtained by the gDNA method from four donors. TCRdb took over this immuneACCESS table, retaining in-frame rearrangements with V and J assigned. Such tables are incomplete; in checked studies, under half of the missing clones stem from an unresolved V gene, and the remainder is unexplained. The V and J calls and clone size are taken from that table; D and trimming were inferred from the DNA. In this sample the table shows 2.5 million or so clones, 85% to 95% of which occur a single time. Clones ranked in the top ten supply 0.11% to 0.15% of the sample.

V and J are truncated by 9 bases and 9 bases respectively, leaving an intervening sequence of 18 bases. From a lookup of the germline V gene, CDR1 and CDR2 are MDHEN and SYDVKM. From its cysteine to its phenylalanine, the CDR3 spans 14 amino acids. Solely the CDR3 DNA is kept, with 42 bases framed from the first base. Overall results and qualifications from the work: Based on pairwise subsampling, the degree of clonotype sharing among donors was expected to be affected by sequencing depth. Incomplete sequencing was indicated by rarefaction of sorted-subset datasets, despite the large sequencing depth. When a few donors were compared, the shared fraction of clonotypes was around 5% for naive CD4, less than 4% for naive CD8, more than 2% for memory CD4, and 0.35% to 0.4% for memory CD8. Naive subsets generally had larger estimated clonotype richness than memory subsets. Only blood was sampled, and tissue TCR repertoires likely differ from those in blood. Compared with non-shared clonotypes, clonotypes shared by all four sorted-subset donors had higher generation probabilities. Because the study included a small number of donors, the genetic and exposure-history diversity represented was limited.

The donors were healthy, HIV-negative adults who had no recently reported acute infections or vaccinations. Only Caucasian adults living in Nashville, Tennessee, USA were represented among the donors. Magnetic negative selection was used to enrich CD4+ T cells, after which naive cells were positively selected on CD45RA and the negative fraction became the memory subset. Blood was obtained by leukapheresis, after which PBMCs were separated by Ficoll-Histopaque density gradient centrifugation and cryopreserved in liquid nitrogen vapor phase. Purity and quantity of every magnetically sorted T cell population were checked by analytical flow cytometry. Genomic DNA was isolated from each sorted fraction and quantified by UV absorbance on a Nanodrop 2000c. A word on this clone: What antigen it recognizes has not been identified. Qualities for individual bases were not recorded, and no much larger clone is one base off.

Sequencing was carried out using naive CD4+ T cells sorted from blood. The meaning of the sample's cell subset or site label: CD45RA+ positively selected. This clonotype was obtained from a man aged 18 to 29 in good health. The V and J genes are TRBV28 and TRBJ1-6; the D gene is not confidently resolved. CDR3 region: CASGIGLEFSPLHF. The nucleotide sequence is given as TGTGCCAGTGGTATAGGGCTCGAGTTTTCACCCCTCCACTTT.